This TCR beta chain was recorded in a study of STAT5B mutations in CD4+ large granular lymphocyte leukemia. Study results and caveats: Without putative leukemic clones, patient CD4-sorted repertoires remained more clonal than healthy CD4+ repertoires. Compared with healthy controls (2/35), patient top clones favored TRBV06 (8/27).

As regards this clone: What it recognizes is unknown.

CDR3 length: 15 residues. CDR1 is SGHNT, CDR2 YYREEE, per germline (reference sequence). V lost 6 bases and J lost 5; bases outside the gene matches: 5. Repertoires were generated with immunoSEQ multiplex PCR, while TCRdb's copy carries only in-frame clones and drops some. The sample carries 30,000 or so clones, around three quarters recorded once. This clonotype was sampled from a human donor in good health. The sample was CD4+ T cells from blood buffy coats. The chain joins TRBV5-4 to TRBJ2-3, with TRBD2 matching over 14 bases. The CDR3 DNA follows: TGTGCCAGCATGGCGACTAGCGGGAGGGAAGATACGCAGTATTTT. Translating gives CASMATSGREDTQYF.